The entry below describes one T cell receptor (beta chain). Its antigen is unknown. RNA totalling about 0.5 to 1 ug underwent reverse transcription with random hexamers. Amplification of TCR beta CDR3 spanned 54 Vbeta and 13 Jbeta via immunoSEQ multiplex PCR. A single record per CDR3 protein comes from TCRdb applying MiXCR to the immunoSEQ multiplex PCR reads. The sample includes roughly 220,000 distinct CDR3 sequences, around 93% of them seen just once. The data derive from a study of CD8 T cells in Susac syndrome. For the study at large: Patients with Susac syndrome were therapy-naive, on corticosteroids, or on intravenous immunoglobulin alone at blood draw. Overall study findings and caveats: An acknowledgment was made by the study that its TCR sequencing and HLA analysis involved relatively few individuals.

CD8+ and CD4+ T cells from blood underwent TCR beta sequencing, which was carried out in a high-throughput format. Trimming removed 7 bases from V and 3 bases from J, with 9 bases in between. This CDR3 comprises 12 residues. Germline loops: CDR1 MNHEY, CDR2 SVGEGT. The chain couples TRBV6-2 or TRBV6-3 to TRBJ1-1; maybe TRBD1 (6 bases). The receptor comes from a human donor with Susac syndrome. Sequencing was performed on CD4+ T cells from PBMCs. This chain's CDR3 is CASTTGYTEAFF. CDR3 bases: TGTGCCAGCACTACAGGGTACACTGAAGCTTTCTTT.